This T cell receptor (beta chain) was identified during a study of blood T cell repertoires in COVID-19. The ends lost 6 bases at V and 3 bases at J; junction bases unmatched: 17. The CDR3 is made up of 17 amino acids. Germline lookup yields CDR1 MNHEY and CDR2 SVGEGT. Measured with immunoSEQ multiplex PCR; TCRdb has only the in-frame clones, and not every one. The sample carries tens of thousands of clones, about 91% recorded once. Sequenced input: peripheral blood. The chain combines TRBV6-2 or TRBV6-3 with TRBJ2-7; 7 bases fit TRBD2. This TCR came from a human donor with active COVID-19. The donor label of this sample is uncertain. As DNA, the CDR3 is TGTGCCAGCAGCTTCCGGGACTACTTTACCTCAAGCTACGAGCAGTACTTC. As protein: CASSFRDYFTSSYEQYF.